A selection of T cell receptor beta chains follows, all from one sample in a study of T cell responses to AZD1222 COVID-19 vaccine. Clones were sequenced by immunoSEQ multiplex PCR, and TCRdb holds only the in-frame ones, with some missing. The table records some 200,000 clones, approximately 89% of them present only once. Sequencing used peripheral blood, obtained 28 days after the second AZD1222 dose. The source of these receptors is an adult who received the AZD1222 COVID-19 vaccine. The CDR3 runs from the conserved cysteine through the conserved F or W. D genes are given only for firm matches. The size entry is marked missing in some rows and otherwise reads once, few, many or a size class.

V gene	D gene	J gene	clone size	CDR3 DNA	CDR3 protein
TRBV9	TRBD1	TRBJ1-3	NA	TGTGCCAGCAGCGTAGCTACAACAGGGGAGGATCAAAACACCATATATTTT	CASSVATTGEDQNTIYF
TRBV6-5	NA	TRBJ2-3	NA	TGTGCCAGCAGCTCGATCCCTGGAGATACGCAGTATTTT	CASSSIPGDTQYF
TRBV9	NA	TRBJ1-4	NA	TGTGCCAGCAGCTTGTCCCCTGCAACTAATGAAAAACTGTTTTTT	CASSLSPATNEKLFF
TRBV20-1	TRBD1	TRBJ1-3	NA	TGCAGTGCTAGTGAACAGGGGGCGCGCGGAAACACCATATATTTT	CSASEQGARGNTIYF
TRBV30	TRBD1	TRBJ1-2	NA	TGTGCCTGCCGAGCTAAGGGACAGGGGCAAGAGGGCTACACCTTC	CACRAKGQGQEGYTF
TRBV2	NA	TRBJ2-3	NA	TGTGCCAGCAACCACCGGGATCCCATATGGGATACGCAGTATTTT	CASNHRDPIWDTQYF
TRBV24-1	TRBD2	TRBJ2-1	NA	TGTGCCACCAGTGATTGGACTAGCGGCCACAATGAGCAGTTCTTC	CATSDWTSGHNEQFF
TRBV4-2	TRBD1	TRBJ1-1	NA	TGTGCCAGCAGCCAAGTACGACAGGGGGCGGGGGACACTGAAGCTTTCTTT	CASSQVRQGAGDTEAFF
TRBV30	NA	TRBJ1-1	NA	TGTGCCTGGACCAAACCTTTGGGACATCCGAACACTGAAGCTTTCTTT	CAWTKPLGHPNTEAFF
TRBV2	TRBD1	TRBJ1-4	NA	TGTGCCAGCAGAGGACAGGGGCTAACAAATGAAAAACTGTTTTTT	CASRGQGLTNEKLFF
TRBV19	NA	TRBJ2-1	NA	TGTGCCAGTAGTCCAAGACTAGGCCTCTACAATGAGCAGTTCTTC	CASSPRLGLYNEQFF
TRBV4-2	TRBD1	TRBJ1-5	NA	TGTGCCAGCAGTCGGGACAGGCATAGCAATCAGCCCCAGCATTTT	CASSRDRHSNQPQHF
TRBV5-6	NA	TRBJ1-1	NA	TGTGCCAGCAGCTTGAAACAGGGTCGGGACACTGAAGCTTTCTTT	CASSLKQGRDTEAFF
TRBV3-1/TRBV3-2	NA	TRBJ1-6	NA	TGTGCCAGCAGCCAAGAGGGGGGAAGGATGCGACCCCTCCACTTT	CASSQEGGRMRPLHF
TRBV10-2	NA	TRBJ1-2	once	TGCGCCAGCAGTGAAAGGCAGGAATACACCTTC	CASSERQEYTF
TRBV29-1	NA	TRBJ1-2	NA	TGCAGCGTTGAAGAATTAGAGGGCGTCTATGGCTACACCTTC	CSVEELEGVYGYTF
TRBV5-4	NA	TRBJ1-1	NA	TGTGCCAGCAGCTTGGAGTACCTGAACACTGAAGCTTTCTTT	CASSLEYLNTEAFF
TRBV4-2	TRBD2	TRBJ2-2	NA	TGTGCCAGCAGCCAAGATCGGGGGGCCGGGGAGCTGTTTTTT	CASSQDRGAGELFF
TRBV19	TRBD2	TRBJ2-1	few	TGTGCCAGTAGTATAACTAGCGGGAAAGGGAATGAGCAGTTCTTC	CASSITSGKGNEQFF
TRBV24-1	TRBD1	TRBJ1-2	NA	TGTGCCACCAGTGACTCGGGACAGAACTATGGCTACACCTTC	CATSDSGQNYGYTF
TRBV4-1	NA	TRBJ2-7	few	TGCGCCAGCAGCCAGACAGCCTCCTACGAGCAGTACTTC	CASSQTASYEQYF
TRBV19	TRBD1	TRBJ1-1	NA	TGTGCCAGTAGTCTCCTCCGGACAGGGAACACTGAAGCTTTCTTT	CASSLLRTGNTEAFF
TRBV29-1	NA	TRBJ2-7	NA	TGCAGCGTTATCAGGGGCCCCACCTACGAGCAGTACTTC	CSVIRGPTYEQYF
TRBV27	NA	TRBJ2-7	NA	TGTGCCAGCAGTTCACAGGGCTACGAGCAGTACTTC	CASSSQGYEQYF
TRBV5-4	NA	TRBJ2-1	NA	TGTGCCAGCCCCGGAGGGGGGGACTATCGGTTAGATGAGCAGTTCTTC	CASPGGGDYRLDEQFF
TRBV9	NA	TRBJ2-3	once	TGTGCCAGCAGCCCCGGACAGTTCAGCACAGATACGCAGTATTTT	CASSPGQFSTDTQYF
TRBV5-6	NA	TRBJ2-7	NA	TGTGCCAGCAGCTTGGGTGGACACACCGCCTACGAGCAGTACTTC	CASSLGGHTAYEQYF
TRBV6-2/TRBV6-3	TRBD2	TRBJ2-7	NA	TGTGCCAGCACCCCTACGAGACAGGCGGGAGGGGGCGAGCAGTACTTC	CASTPTRQAGGGEQYF
TRBV5-1	NA	TRBJ2-5	NA	TGCGCCAGCAGCTTTGGCTACGGGTCCCCCCGGGGGACCCAGTACTTC	CASSFGYGSPRGTQYF
TRBV21-1	NA	TRBJ2-1	NA	TGTGCCAGCCGTGATGGGGGGAGGGAGCAGTTCTTC	CASRDGGREQFF
TRBV21-1	NA	TRBJ1-5	NA	TGTGCCAGCAGCGACGGCCCCGGCGATTATAGCAATCAGCCCCAGCATTTT	CASSDGPGDYSNQPQHF
TRBV6-6	NA	TRBJ2-7	once	TGTGCCAGCAGACCCGCCGCGACCTACGAGCAGTACTTC	CASRPAATYEQYF
TRBV7-9	NA	TRBJ1-2	NA	TGTGCCAGCAGCTTAGTGAGAATGCATTCCGGCTACACCTTC	CASSLVRMHSGYTF
TRBV18	NA	TRBJ1-4	NA	TGTGCCAGCTATTATTCGGGCGATGAAAAACTGTTTTTT	CASYYSGDEKLFF
TRBV30	NA	TRBJ2-1	few	TGTGCCTGGAGCGGATTGGGCTTATTATCCAATGAGCAGTTCTTC	CAWSGLGLLSNEQFF
TRBV30	NA	TRBJ1-1	few	TGTGCCTGGAGTGTAAACCAGGAGAACACTGAAGCTTTCTTT	CAWSVNQENTEAFF
TRBV2	TRBD1	TRBJ2-7	NA	TGTGCCAGCAGTGACCAGGGGGAAGGCTACGAGCAGTACTTC	CASSDQGEGYEQYF
TRBV7-9	NA	TRBJ2-3	NA	TGTGCCAGCAGCTTAGGGGGCCCCGGCACAGATACGCAGTATTTT	CASSLGGPGTDTQYF
TRBV5-1	TRBD1	TRBJ2-1	NA	TGCGCCAGCAGGCCTCGGGACAGGGGATCCTACAATGAGCAGTTCTTC	CASRPRDRGSYNEQFF
TRBV7-9	TRBD1	TRBJ1-5	NA	TGTGCCAGCAGGGGACAGGCGAATCAGCCCCAGCATTTT	CASRGQANQPQHF
TRBV19	NA	TRBJ1-1	NA	TGTGCCAGTAGTATATATCGGGGAGAGAACACTGAAGCTTTCTTT	CASSIYRGENTEAFF
TRBV27	TRBD2	TRBJ2-5	NA	TGTGCCACCAAGGGTCGGTTAGCGGGAGTGGAGACCCAGTACTTC	CATKGRLAGVETQYF
TRBV23-1	NA	TRBJ2-5	NA	TGCGCCAGCAGTCAACCCCCCGGAAGAGTGCAACAAGAGACCCAGTACTTC	CASSQPPGRVQQETQYF
TRBV5-5	TRBD1	TRBJ2-5	NA	TGTGCCAGCAGCTTGACAGGGGGACTTCCAGAGACCCAGTACTTC	CASSLTGGLPETQYF
TRBV6-5	TRBD1	TRBJ1-2	NA	TGTGCCAGCAGTCCTTACGCGACAGGGCATGGCTACACCTTC	CASSPYATGHGYTF
TRBV5-1	NA	TRBJ1-2	NA	TGCGCCAGCAGCCCGGGGACGGCCGGACGTGGCTACACCTTC	CASSPGTAGRGYTF
TRBV5-6	NA	TRBJ1-3	NA	TGTGCCAGCAGCCCCAGGGGAAACTCTGGAAACACCATATATTTT	CASSPRGNSGNTIYF
TRBV30	NA	TRBJ1-6	NA	TGTGCCTGGAGTACAGGCGTAGGCGAATCACCCCTCCACTTT	CAWSTGVGESPLHF
TRBV14	TRBD1	TRBJ2-7	NA	TGTGCCAGCAGCCACGGGACAGGGGACTACGAGCAGTACTTC	CASSHGTGDYEQYF
TRBV29-1	TRBD2	TRBJ2-1	NA	TGCAGCGTTGAGGGGCTAGCGGACAAAGGGTACAATGAGCAGTTCTTC	CSVEGLADKGYNEQFF